These T cell receptor beta chains were read from a single sample in a study of T cells in localized non-small cell lung cancer. Clones were read by immunoSEQ multiplex PCR, and TCRdb kept only the in-frame ones, dropping some. The table records around 1,300 clones, around 23% of them present only once. Here the sequenced sample was normal lung tissue next to the tumor, taken before any cancer treatment. The receptors were sampled from a male donor at least 60 years old with stage I lung adenocarcinoma. Both conserved end residues are part of each CDR3. Each record gives: V gene, J gene, clone size, D gene, CDR3 DNA, CDR3 protein. A D gene is named only where the DNA matches it firmly. Only part of the rows carry a size: once, few, many, or a class if the clone is expanded.

TRBV11-3	TRBJ2-7	few	NA	TGTGCCAGCAGCTTAATAGGGCCCCCAACCTACGAGCAGTACTTC	CASSLIGPPTYEQYF
TRBV11-3	TRBJ1-4	large	TRBD1	TGTGCCAGCAGCAAGACAGGGCCAACTAATGAAAAACTGTTTTTT	CASSKTGPTNEKLFF
TRBV11-3	TRBJ2-2	NA	NA	TGTGCCAGCAGCCCCGTAAGACCGGAGAACACCGGGGAGCTGTTTTTT	CASSPVRPENTGELFF
TRBV18	TRBJ2-7	once	NA	TGTGCCAGCTCACCGGGACTGACTTACTACGAGCAGTACTTC	CASSPGLTYYEQYF
TRBV12-2	TRBJ2-2	medium-sized	NA	TGTGCCACCCCCATCCCGATTTGGGGGCAGGGGCCTACCGGGGAGCTGTTTTTT	CATPIPIWGQGPTGELFF
TRBV29-1	TRBJ2-5	NA	NA	TGCAGCCTCCGTGGAGGGACGGGGGAGACCCAGTACTTC	CSLRGGTGETQYF
TRBV6-8	TRBJ1-1	few	TRBD1	TGTGCCAGCAGATGGGGACAGGGGAACACTGAAGCTTTCTTT	CASRWGQGNTEAFF
TRBV9	TRBJ1-1	large	TRBD1	TGTGCCAGCAGCGGCCGGGACAGGGGGCCTGAAGCTTTCTTT	CASSGRDRGPEAFF
TRBV28	TRBJ1-1	few	NA	TGTGCCAGCAGAACACCTTGGGGGGACGTGAACACTGAAGCTTTCTTT	CASRTPWGDVNTEAFF
TRBV7-5	TRBJ1-4	few	NA	TGTGCCAGCAGTTTCGACAGGGATAATGAAAAACTGTTTTTT	CASSFDRDNEKLFF
TRBV19	TRBJ2-1	NA	TRBD2	TGTGCCAGTACTTTTGGGTGGAGCGGGAGCTTCGATGAGCAGTTCTTC	CASTFGWSGSFDEQFF
TRBV5-1	TRBJ2-2	once	NA	TGCGCCAGCAGCCCGAGTGGGGGGCGGACCGGGGAGCTGTTTTTT	CASSPSGGRTGELFF
TRBV10-2	TRBJ2-7	NA	TRBD2	TGCGCCAGCAGCTCGGGACTAGCGGGCTACGAGCAGTACTTC	CASSSGLAGYEQYF
TRBV6-8	TRBJ1-1	few	NA	TGTGCCAGCAGTTACGCTGGCGCGATCACTGAAGCTTTCTTT	CASSYAGAITEAFF
TRBV28	TRBJ1-6	few	TRBD1	TGTGCCAGCAGTTTATCCCCAGGGGGGGGGAATTCACCCCTCCACTTT	CASSLSPGGGNSPLHF
TRBV28	TRBJ1-1	NA	NA	TGTGCCAGCAGTAGGGAGGTGACTGAAGCTTTCTTT	CASSREVTEAFF
TRBV5-1	TRBJ2-5	NA	TRBD2	TGCGCCAGCAGCTTGACGGGAGGCAACCAAGAGACCCAGTACTTC	CASSLTGGNQETQYF
TRBV11-3	TRBJ2-7	NA	TRBD2	TGTGCCAGCAGCCAGAGGACTAGCGGGGGGGCCCCGGGGCCCGAGCAGTACTTC	CASSQRTSGGAPGPEQYF
TRBV11-3	TRBJ2-2	few	TRBD2	TGTGCCAGCAGCGTACGGGACTACTACACCGGGGAGCTGTTTTTT	CASSVRDYYTGELFF
TRBV11-3	TRBJ2-5	few	TRBD2	TGTGCCAGCAGCACCGGGACTAGCGGGGGAACCCAGTACTTC	CASSTGTSGGTQYF
TRBV11-3	TRBJ1-4	few	TRBD1	TGTGCCAGCAGCTTGGATGCGACAGGGAGGGAAAAACTGTTTTTT	CASSLDATGREKLFF
TRBV6-8	TRBJ2-4	few	TRBD1	TGTGCCAGCAGTTACTCGACTGACAGGGTCCCAATTCAGTACTTC	CASSYSTDRVPIQYF